These 5 T cell receptor beta chains share one sample of origin, sequenced in a study of blood T cells in healthy people across ages. Combining a sample-barcoded 5' primer with a J-beta primer mix, a second PCR ran for roughly 7 to 12 cycles. TCRdb processed the 5' RACE reads anew with MiXCR; each CDR3 protein has one entry. The sample shows 750,000 to 950,000 distinct CDR3 sequences, about 53% of them seen only once. Sequenced: blood. The receptors were gathered from a man older than 75 in good health.

In the case of this clonotype: Since a much larger clone is just one base distant, this may be a read error. This rearrangement joins TRBV3-1 to TRBJ2-4, with 11 bases aligning to TRBD2. The end of the DNA fits TRBJ2-7 better, so the J call may be wrong. From germline, CDR1 is LGHDT and CDR2 YNNKEL (reference sequence). CDR3 length: 17 residues. The DNA of the CDR3 is TGTGCCAGCACCAACCTTTCTTCTAGCGGGAGGACCGACGAGCAGTACTTC. Residues: CASTNLSSSGRTDEQYF.

J is TRBJ1-1 and V is TRBV6-7; 8 bases fit TRBD1. TRBV6-7 is given ORF status, its function remaining uncertain. The CDR3 consists of 13 residues. V lost 6 bases and J lost 4; bases outside the gene matches: 4. In DNA, the CDR3 is TGTGCCAGCAGCTCGACAGGGGTCACTGAAGCTTTCTTT. Encoded protein: CASSSTGVTEAFF.

V gene TRBV5-1 combines with J gene TRBJ2-1, with 8 bases matching TRBD2. CDR3 length equals 14 residues. The V gene's germline CDR1 is SGHRS and CDR2 YFSETQ. With V trimmed by 4 bases and J by 10 bases, 10 bases remained unmatched. CDR3 protein: CASSQAAGGGEQFF. CDR3 bases: TGCGCCAGCAGCCAAGCCGCGGGAGGTGGGGAGCAGTTCTTC.

This clonotype was counted only a few times. The chain employs TRBV7-2 and TRBJ1-4; D possibly corresponds to TRBD1 (6 bases). The germline V gene encodes CDR1 SGHTA and CDR2 FQGNSA. The CDR3 is 13 residues long. V was shortened by 8 bases and J by 5 bases, with 12 bases between the two germline ends. DNA for the CDR3: TGTGCCAGCGGACGCAGGGGAAATGAAAAACTGTTTTTT. Translated, it gives CASGRRGNEKLFF.

This clonotype came up a few times. The chain links TRBV11-3 to TRBJ2-3; D is perhaps TRBD1 or TRBD2 (5 bases each). Germline V gene lookup returns CDR1 SGHNT and CDR2 YENEEA. The length of the CDR3 is 14 residues. V lost 4 bases to trimming and J lost 2 bases, with 10 bases between them. This CDR3 reads CASSSPGHTDTQYF. DNA for the CDR3: TGTGCCAGCAGCTCCCCGGGGCACACAGATACGCAGTATTTT.